This T cell receptor beta chain appears in the sequencing data of a study of control samples from healthy donors and cancer patients. This table comes from immunoSEQ multiplex PCR, and its TCRdb copy is limited to in-frame clones, with some not included. The sample lists about 82,000 clones; around 87% were seen once. Trimming removed 1 base at V and 0 bases at J, with 6 bases between. The CDR3 runs 14 residues. Germline CDR1 SEHNR, CDR2 FQNEAQ (reference sequence). This TCR came from a man between 45 and 60 years old in good health. This chain joins TRBV7-9 and TRBJ1-2; no clear D. The sequencing input was blood. The CDR3, as DNA: TGTGCCAGCAGCTTAGATGGAGCTAACTATGGCTACACCTTC. Protein product: CASSLDGANYGYTF.